The next 5 T cell receptor beta chains were all read from a single sample in a study of CD8+ T cells in alopecia areata. Treatment: oral pan-JAK inhibitor, 5-10 mg twice daily. The sequencing template was cDNA reverse transcribed from extracted RNA. The repertoire was sequenced with immunoSEQ multiplex PCR; TCRdb's copy has only in-frame clones and lacks some. The table has approximately 210,000 clones, 66% seen once. This specimen consisted of CD4+ T cells sorted from blood, obtained around week 44, from a patient treated with tofacitinib. Every receptor here comes from a human donor with alopecia areata.

This clone has a single count. The chain uses TRBV11-1 and TRBJ2-1; the D call may be TRBD1 or TRBD2 (5 bases each). Germline CDR1 is SGHAT and CDR2 is FQDESV (reference sequence). The CDR3 runs 16 residues. The ends were cut back, 5 bases at V and 6 bases at J, with 20 bases in the middle. The CDR3 reads CASSRKVGALTNEQFF. CDR3 bases: TGTGCCAGCAGCAGAAAAGTCGGGGCTTTAACCAATGAGCAGTTCTTC.

The J gene is TRBJ2-3, the V gene TRBV25-1; no clear D gene. The length of the CDR3 is 15 residues. V dropped 4 bases and J dropped 1 base, with 12 bases sitting between them. Germline V gene data show CDR1 as MGHDK and CDR2 as SYGVNS. This CDR3 is CASSGYRTGTDTQYF. CDR3 nucleotide sequence: TGTGCCAGCAGTGGATACCGGACGGGCACAGATACGCAGTATTTT.

This rearrangement joins TRBV7-2 to TRBJ2-1; TRBD2 agrees at 8 bases. The germline V gene has CDR1 SGHTA and CDR2 FQGNSA. Trimming at V came to 4 bases and at J to 5 bases, leaving 4 bases not matched to a gene. This CDR3 contains 14 residues. The CDR3 loop is CASSYQAGDNEQFF. The CDR3 region has the DNA TGTGCCAGCAGCTATCAAGCGGGGGACAATGAGCAGTTCTTC.

The gene calls are TRBV7-9 and TRBJ2-4, with D hard to call. The CDR3 totals 13 residues. The ends were cut back, 0 bases at V and 8 bases at J, with 8 bases in the middle. Germline assignment: CDR1 SEHNR and CDR2 FQNEAQ (reference sequence). In DNA, the CDR3 is TGTGCCAGCAGCTTAGCAGGGAAGGACATTCAGTACTTC. It encodes CASSLAGKDIQYF.

The sample holds a few counts of this clone. V and J are TRBV7-2 and TRBJ2-7; D may be TRBD2 (6 bases). Trimming left V 5 bases short and J 0 bases short, with 11 bases between. The CDR3 has 14 residues. Looked up from germline, CDR1 is SGHTA and CDR2 is FQGNSA. The CDR3 sequence is CASSQDYSSYEQYF. The CDR3 DNA reads as TGTGCCAGCAGCCAGGACTATTCCTCCTACGAGCAGTACTTC.